The 30 T cell receptor beta chains below all came from one sample that was sequenced in a study of identical twins. Using its own MiXCR run on the 5' RACE reads, TCRdb lists one record per CDR3 protein. Altogether a few hundred thousand distinct CDR3 sequences are present, 9% being singletons, with the ten largest covering roughly 8.9%. The sequenced sample consisted of naive T cells sorted from blood. These receptors all come from a woman aged 50 to 60 in good health.

Ten or more counts support this clonotype. The CDR3 sequence: CASRDENTDTQYF. CDR3 bases: TGCGCCAGCAGAGACGAAAACACAGATACGCAGTATTTT. The chain employs TRBV5-1 and TRBJ2-3; D uncertain. CDR1 SGHRS and CDR2 YFSETQ come from the germline V gene. The ends were cut back, 5 bases at V and 2 bases at J, with 9 bases in the middle. The CDR3 sequence is 13 residues long.

This clonotype was counted a few times. The J gene is TRBJ2-5, the V gene TRBV20-1; 10 nucleotides match TRBD2. V shed 3 bases, J shed 6 bases, and the junction held 10 bases outside the gene matches. From germline, CDR1 is DFQATT and CDR2 SNEGSKA (reference sequence). The CDR3 runs 15 residues. The CDR3 DNA reads as TGCAGTGCTAGTGTGTCTAGCGGGAGTCAGCAGACCCAGTACTTC. Residues: CSASVSSGSQQTQYF.

This clonotype has a count of ten or more. The chain combines TRBV11-2 with TRBJ1-1; the D gene is possibly TRBD1 (6 bases). The V and J ends lost 1 base and 5 bases respectively, with 11 bases between them. Germline loops: CDR1 SGHAT, CDR2 FQNNGV. CDR3 length: 14 amino acids. The CDR3 DNA reads as TGTGCCAGCAGCTTAGCGGGGGCAGTGACTGAAGCTTTCTTT. Translating it yields CASSLAGAVTEAFF.

The rearrangement links TRBV13 to TRBJ2-1; 9 bases fit TRBD2. Trimming took 4 bases from V and 5 from J; bases not matched to a gene: 6. Germline assignment: CDR1 PRHDT and CDR2 FYEKMQ (reference sequence). The CDR3 length is 15 residues. The DNA for the CDR3 is TGTGCCAGCAGCTCTAGCGGGATATCCCACAATGAGCAGTTCTTC. Translation: CASSSSGISHNEQFF.

This clonotype has only a few counts. This chain uses TRBV20-1 with TRBJ2-5, with 8 nucleotides matching TRBD2. The length of the CDR3 is 13 residues. CDR1 is DFQATT, CDR2 SNEGSKA, per germline (reference sequence). The trim removed 3 bases at V and 4 bases at J, leaving 4 bases unmatched. The CDR3 DNA reads as TGCAGTGCTAGTGTGCTAGCGGGAGAGACCCAGTACTTC. Its protein product is CSASVLAGETQYF.

A note on this clonotype: Relative to the germline gene, one junction end is altered; a read error may explain this. This chain connects TRBV29-1 to TRBJ1-3; tentatively, D is TRBD1 (5 bases). Germline V gene lookup returns CDR1 SQVTM and CDR2 ANQGSEA. CDR3 length equals 13 residues. CDR3 loop: CSVETVAGNTIYF. CDR3 DNA: TGCAGCGTCGAGACAGTGGCTGGGAACACCATATATTTT.

This clonotype showed up many times. The gene calls are TRBV12-3 or TRBV12-4 and TRBJ2-7; no reliable D call. V lost 6 bases, J lost 3 bases, and 9 bases lay in between. CDR3 length: 12 residues. The CDR3 sequence is CASRKDHYEQYF. CDR3 nucleotide sequence: TGTGCCAGCAGGAAGGATCACTACGAGCAGTACTTC.

The genes are TRBV5-1 and TRBJ1-1; 10 nucleotides match TRBD1. This CDR3 spans 15 amino acids. Germline loops: CDR1 SGHRS, CDR2 YFSETQ. V trimming: 3 bases; J trimming: 4 bases; junction bases outside the gene matches: 6. The CDR3 DNA is TGCGCCAGCAGCTCCGCCCGGACAGGGGGCACTGAAGCTTTCTTT. Amino acid sequence: CASSSARTGGTEAFF. Together with reference TRBV5-1 and TRBJ1-1, the CDR3 gives the full variable domain: KAGVTQTPRYLIKTRGQQVTLSCSPISGHRSVSWYQQTPGQGLQFLFEYFSETQRNKGNFPGRFSGRQFSNSRSEMNVSTLELGDSALYLCASSSARTGGTEAFFGQGTRLTVV.

This CDR3 is CATSDGGQRFTDTQYF. In nucleotides, the CDR3 is TGTGCCACCAGTGACGGGGGACAGCGATTCACAGATACGCAGTATTTT. The chain uses TRBV24-1 and TRBJ2-3; tentatively, D is TRBD1 (7 bases). The CDR3 loop spans 16 amino acids. V lost 4 bases and J lost 2, with 15 bases in between. Germline loops: CDR1 KGHDR, CDR2 SFDVKD.

This sequence joins TRBV6-5 and TRBJ2-2; D could derive from TRBD1 or TRBD2 (6 bases each). This CDR3 spans 16 amino acids. CDR1 and CDR2 from the germline V gene are MNHEY and SVGAGI. Trimming removed 7 bases from V and 3 bases from J, with 18 bases in between. The chain's CDR3 is CASTQEPRGDTGELFF. The CDR3 DNA reads TGTGCCAGCACGCAGGAGCCGAGGGGGGACACCGGGGAGCTGTTTTTT.

This clonotype has more than one count but fewer than ten. The CDR3 DNA reads TGTGCCAGCAGCGGACAGCCGATAAACACCGGGGAGCTGTTTTTT. Translating it yields CASSGQPINTGELFF. V gene TRBV7-9 combines with J gene TRBJ2-2, with D tentatively TRBD1 (6 bases). Germline values: CDR1 SEHNR, CDR2 FQNEAQ (reference sequence). Trimming left V 5 bases short and J 2 bases short, with 12 bases between. The length of the CDR3 is 15 residues.

This clonotype was observed a few times. This chain joins TRBV2 and TRBJ1-3; a possible D gene is TRBD1 (5 bases). Looked up from germline, CDR1 is SNHLY and CDR2 is FYNNEI. With 3 bases removed from V and 0 bases from J, the gap between germline ends came to 9 bases. This CDR3 spans 15 amino acids. Here the CDR3 reads CASSDGGSSGNTIYF. The CDR3 nucleotides are TGTGCCAGCAGTGATGGGGGATCCTCTGGAAACACCATATATTTT.

This clonotype was counted ten times or more. The DNA of the CDR3 is TGTGCCAGCAGTCTCTTTGGCTCCGTCGGGAGGTACTACAATGAGCAGTTCTTC. This sequence encodes CASSLFGSVGRYYNEQFF. The chain combines TRBV12-3 or TRBV12-4 with TRBJ2-1, with 7 bases matching TRBD2. J lost 3 bases, V lost 5 bases, and 16 bases had no gene match. The CDR3 sequence is 18 residues long.

This clonotype was counted only a few times. The genes are TRBV4-1 and TRBJ2-1, with 11 nucleotides matching TRBD2. The CDR3 is 13 residues long. Germline loops: CDR1 MGHRA, CDR2 YSYEKL. V was clipped by 1 base and J by 15 bases; unmatched bases: 5. The CDR3 sequence is CASSQGTSGRAFF. Here the CDR3 DNA reads TGCGCCAGCAGCCAAGGAACTAGCGGGAGAGCGTTCTTC.

At least ten counts were recorded for this clonotype. This chain joins TRBV2 and TRBJ2-2; D might be TRBD1 (5 bases). The CDR3 extends over 14 amino acids. The V gene's germline CDR1 is SNHLY and CDR2 FYNNEI. Deletions cut 8 bases from V and 1 base from J, with 11 bases between. The CDR3 sequence is CASEATGNTGELFF. CDR3 coding DNA: TGTGCCAGCGAGGCAACAGGGAACACCGGGGAGCTGTTTTTT. Full variable domain (missing parts from reference TRBV2 and TRBJ2-2): EPEVTQTPSHQVTQMGQEVILRCVPISNHLYFYWYRQILGQKVEFLVSFYNNEISEKSEIFDDQFSVERPDGSNFTLKIRSTKLEDSAMYFCASEATGNTGELFFGEGSRLTVL.

This clonotype was seen many times. The chain carries TRBV5-1 and TRBJ1-1, with D perhaps TRBD1 (6 bases). The CDR3 covers 16 residues. Germline V CDR1 and CDR2: SGHRS, YFSETQ. With 4 bases removed from V and 1 base from J, the gap between germline ends came to 17 bases. CDR3 DNA sequence: TGCGCCAGCAGCGGTGGCGGGGGCGGCGGGAACACTGAAGCTTTCTTT. Translation gives CASSGGGGGGNTEAFF.

This clonotype was picked up many times. The J gene is TRBJ2-7, the V gene TRBV10-3, with D perhaps being TRBD1 or TRBD2 (6 bases each). V was shortened by 4 bases and J by 6 bases, with 16 bases between the two germline ends. In germline, CDR1 is ENHRY, CDR2 SYGVKD. This CDR3 is 14 amino acids long. CDR3 in amino acids: CAISVSARGGEQYV. The CDR3 DNA sequence: TGTGCCATCAGTGTATCAGCCAGGGGAGGCGAGCAGTACGTC.

The table lists this clonotype with a few counts. V gene TRBV4-1 combines with J gene TRBJ2-7; D ambiguous. From germline, CDR1 is MGHRA and CDR2 YSYEKL. Trimming took off 3 bases at V and 2 bases at J, with 11 bases between the two ends. The CDR3 has 14 amino acids. CDR3 loop: CASSQGTRTYEQYF. For the CDR3, the DNA is TGCGCCAGCAGCCAGGGAACTCGGACCTACGAGCAGTACTTC.

The count of this clonotype is one. The gene calls are TRBV7-8 and TRBJ2-7; D perhaps matches TRBD2 (6 bases). V was shortened by 5 bases and J by 6 bases, with 17 bases between the two germline ends. Germline V lookup: CDR1 SGHVS, CDR2 FQNEAQ. The CDR3 runs to 14 residues. The CDR3 DNA reads TGTGCCAGCAGCGTTCAGGAGCGGGTTCCCGAGCAGTACTTC. Translated, it gives CASSVQERVPEQYF.

The chain carries TRBV27 and TRBJ2-5; 7 positions agree with TRBD1. V lost 2 bases, J lost 5 bases, and 8 bases stayed unmatched. Germline V gene lookup returns CDR1 MNHEY and CDR2 SMNVEV (reference sequence). The CDR3 consists of 15 residues. CDR3: CASSLIRGGRETQYF. CDR3 sequence (DNA): TGTGCCAGCAGTTTAATTCGAGGGGGCCGGGAGACCCAGTACTTC.

The V call is TRBV5-1, the J call TRBJ2-1, with 7 bases identical to TRBD1. Trimming cost V 4 bases and J 13 bases; bases outside gene matches: 11. The CDR3 has 13 residues. Germline CDR1 and CDR2: SGHRS and YFSETQ. The CDR3 nucleotides read TGCGCCAGCAGCACATCCGGACAGGATGGACAGTTCTTC. Translation gives CASSTSGQDGQFF.

This clonotype was picked up a small number of times. The rearrangement uses TRBV6-4 and TRBJ2-5; the D is unclear. The ends were cut back, 3 bases at V and 6 bases at J, with 8 bases in the middle. CDR3 length: 12 amino acids. The germline CDR1 and CDR2 sequences are MRHNA and SNTAGT. The CDR3 region is CASSDGRQTQYF. Written as DNA, the CDR3 is TGTGCCAGCAGTGATGGCCGACAGACCCAGTACTTC.

Many counts were recorded for this clonotype. The CDR3 sequence: CSARDLIGAYNEQFF. In DNA, the CDR3 is TGCAGTGCTAGAGATCTCATCGGGGCCTACAATGAGCAGTTCTTC. The V and J genes are TRBV20-1 and TRBJ2-1; D is possibly TRBD2 (5 bases). The V and J ends lost 0 bases and 2 bases respectively, with 11 bases between them. This CDR3 region has 15 residues. CDR1 is DFQATT, CDR2 SNEGSKA, per germline (reference sequence).

This clonotype has a handful of counts. V is TRBV19 and J is TRBJ1-2; no clear D gene. Trimming left V 8 bases short and J 4 bases short, with 17 bases between. CDR3 length equals 14 residues. The germline V gene has CDR1 LNHDA and CDR2 SQIVND (reference sequence). CDR3 bases: TGTGCCAGTTATGGACGGAAAGGGTTCTATGGCTACACCTTC. Translated: CASYGRKGFYGYTF.

This clonotype showed up many times. The chain recombines TRBV12-3 or TRBV12-4 with TRBJ2-3, with 7 nucleotides matching TRBD2. V shed 3 bases and J 1 base; nucleotides not matched to a gene: 7. The CDR3 runs 16 residues. In nucleotides, the CDR3 is TGTGCCAGCAGTTTCGGAGGGGAGGGTGGCACAGATACGCAGTATTTT. Its translation: CASSFGGEGGTDTQYF.

This clonotype was picked up many times. The chain uses TRBV5-1 and TRBJ1-1, with no clear D. The germline V and J ends were trimmed by 0 bases and 7 bases, with 10 bases remaining between them. Germline lookup yields CDR1 SGHRS and CDR2 YFSETQ. This CDR3 has 13 residues. The CDR3 nucleotides are TGCGCCAGCAGCTTGGGCCCAAGGAATGAAGCTTTCTTT. Translated: CASSLGPRNEAFF.

This clonotype was seen more than once but under ten times. This rearrangement joins TRBV4-1 to TRBJ2-3; D ambiguous. This CDR3 has 14 amino acids. The V end was cut by 1 base, the J end by 2 bases, with 7 bases between. The germline CDR1 and CDR2 sequences are MGHRA and YSYEKL. Here the CDR3 reads CASSQVTSTDTQYF. The CDR3 DNA follows: TGCGCCAGCAGCCAAGTGACATCCACAGATACGCAGTATTTT.

V usage is TRBV3-1 and J usage is TRBJ1-1; D is ambiguous. Trimming took 4 bases from V and 0 from J, leaving 12 bases between them. Germline CDR1 reads LGHDT; CDR2 reads YNNKEL (reference sequence). The CDR3 has 15 amino acids. The CDR3 loop reads CASSLRAALNTEAFF. CDR3 nucleotides: TGTGCCAGCAGCCTAAGGGCAGCCTTGAACACTGAAGCTTTCTTT.

This clonotype occurred a few times. The CDR3, as DNA: TGCGCCAGCAGCTTGGTCCTAGATGATAGCGGGACCCAGTACTTC. It yields the protein CASSLVLDDSGTQYF. The chain combines TRBV5-1 with TRBJ2-5, with D possibly matching TRBD2 (6 bases). This CDR3 comprises 15 residues. The V end was cut by 0 bases, the J end by 7 bases, with 16 bases between. Germline V gives CDR1 SGHRS, CDR2 YFSETQ.

The chain links TRBV5-1 to TRBJ2-1, with D perhaps matching TRBD1 or TRBD2 (5 bases each). There are 15 residues in the CDR3. Germline V CDR1 and CDR2: SGHRS, YFSETQ. Trimming took 7 bases from V and 9 from J, leaving 23 bases between them. The CDR3: CASGGTGPPLGEQFF. The CDR3 DNA reads as TGCGCCAGCGGGGGAACCGGGCCTCCCCTCGGTGAGCAGTTCTTC.